The rows below give T cell receptor beta chains drawn from one sample of a study of blood T cell repertoires in COVID-19. The assay was immunoSEQ multiplex PCR, and TCRdb's table has in-frame clones only and misses some. In the table there are roughly 250,000 clones, 80% to 90% of which are singletons. The sample taken for sequencing was peripheral blood. These receptors were taken from a young man with acute or convalescent COVID-19. The CDR3 runs from the conserved cysteine through the conserved F or W. D genes are given only for firm matches. Size values are once, few and many counts, or a class for expanded clones, and some rows have none.

j_call: TRBJ2-3; clone_size: -; v_call: TRBV28; d_call: TRBD2; cdr3_aa: CASSAPSGGTDTQYF; cdr3_nt: TGTGCCAGCAGTGCCCCTAGCGGGGGCACAGATACGCAGTATTTT
j_call: TRBJ1-1; clone_size: -; v_call: TRBV6-5; d_call: -; cdr3_aa: CASSYSIRGGNTEAFF; cdr3_nt: TGTGCCAGCAGTTACTCGATCCGAGGGGGGAACACTGAAGCTTTCTTT
j_call: TRBJ2-1; clone_size: -; v_call: TRBV28; d_call: -; cdr3_aa: CASSLPGGGAYNEQFF; cdr3_nt: TGTGCCAGCAGTCTCCCGGGTGGAGGGGCATACAATGAGCAGTTCTTC
j_call: TRBJ1-1; clone_size: -; v_call: TRBV10-1; d_call: -; cdr3_aa: CASTQARDGEAFF; cdr3_nt: TGCGCCAGCACCCAGGCCAGGGATGGTGAAGCTTTCTTT
j_call: TRBJ2-3; clone_size: few; v_call: TRBV7-6; d_call: TRBD2; cdr3_aa: CASSLAETPSGVPASTDTQYF; cdr3_nt: TGTGCCAGCAGCTTAGCTGAAACCCCTAGCGGGGTTCCAGCTAGCACAGATACGCAGTATTTT
j_call: TRBJ2-3; clone_size: -; v_call: TRBV28; d_call: -; cdr3_aa: CASSPLWAPADTQYF; cdr3_nt: TGTGCCAGCAGTCCCCTGTGGGCCCCTGCGGATACGCAGTATTTT
j_call: TRBJ1-1; clone_size: -; v_call: TRBV30; d_call: -; cdr3_aa: CASSQGPHTEAFF; cdr3_nt: TGTGCCAGCTCACAGGGTCCCCACACTGAAGCTTTCTTT
j_call: TRBJ1-1; clone_size: -; v_call: TRBV5-1; d_call: TRBD1; cdr3_aa: CASSSTGDRDTEAFF; cdr3_nt: TGCGCCAGCAGCTCTACCGGGGACAGAGACACTGAAGCTTTCTTT
j_call: TRBJ2-3; clone_size: once; v_call: TRBV25-1; d_call: TRBD1; cdr3_aa: CASSNTPQGTDTQYF; cdr3_nt: TGTGCCAGCAGTAACACCCCACAGGGGACAGATACGCAGTATTTT
j_call: TRBJ2-1; clone_size: -; v_call: TRBV7-2; d_call: TRBD2; cdr3_aa: CASSIPGTTGLSSYNEQFF; cdr3_nt: TGTGCCAGCAGCATCCCCGGGACTACGGGACTTAGCTCCTACAATGAGCAGTTCTTC
j_call: TRBJ2-7; clone_size: -; v_call: TRBV5-4; d_call: TRBD1; cdr3_aa: CASPDRGSYEQYF; cdr3_nt: TGTGCCAGCCCAGACAGGGGTAGTTACGAGCAGTACTTC